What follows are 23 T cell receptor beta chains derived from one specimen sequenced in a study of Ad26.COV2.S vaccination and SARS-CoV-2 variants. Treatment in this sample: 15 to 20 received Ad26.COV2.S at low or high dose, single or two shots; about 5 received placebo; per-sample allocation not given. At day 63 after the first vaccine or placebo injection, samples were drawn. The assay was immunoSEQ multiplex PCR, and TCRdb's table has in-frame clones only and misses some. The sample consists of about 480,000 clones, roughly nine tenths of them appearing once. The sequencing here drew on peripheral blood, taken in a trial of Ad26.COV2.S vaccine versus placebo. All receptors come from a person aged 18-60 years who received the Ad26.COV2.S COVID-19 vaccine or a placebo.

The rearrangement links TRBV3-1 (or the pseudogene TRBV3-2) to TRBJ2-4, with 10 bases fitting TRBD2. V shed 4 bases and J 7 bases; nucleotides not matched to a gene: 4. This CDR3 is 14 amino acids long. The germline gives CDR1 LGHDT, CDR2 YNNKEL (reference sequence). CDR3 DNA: TGTGCCAGCAGCCCCCGACTAGCGGGTAACATTCAGTACTTC. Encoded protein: CASSPRLAGNIQYF.

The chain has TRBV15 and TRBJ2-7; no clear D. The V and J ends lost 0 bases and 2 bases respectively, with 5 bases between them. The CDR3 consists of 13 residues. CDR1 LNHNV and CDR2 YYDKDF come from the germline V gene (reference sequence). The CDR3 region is CATSRDWTYEQYF. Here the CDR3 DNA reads TGTGCCACCAGCAGAGATTGGACCTACGAGCAGTACTTC.

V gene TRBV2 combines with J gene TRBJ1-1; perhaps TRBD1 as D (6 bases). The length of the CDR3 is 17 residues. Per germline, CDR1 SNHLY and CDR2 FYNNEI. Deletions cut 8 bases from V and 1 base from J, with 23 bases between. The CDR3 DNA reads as TGTGCCAGCTCCCGAGGGGGGGGCAATTGGAAGAACACTGAAGCTTTCTTT. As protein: CASSRGGGNWKNTEAFF.

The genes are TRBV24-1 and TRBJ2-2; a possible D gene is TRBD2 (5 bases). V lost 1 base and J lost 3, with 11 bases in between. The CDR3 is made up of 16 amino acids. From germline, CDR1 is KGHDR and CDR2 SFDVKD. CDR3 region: CATSDLNSGYTGELFF. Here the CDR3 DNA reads TGTGCCACCAGTGATTTAAATTCGGGGTACACCGGGGAGCTGTTTTTT.

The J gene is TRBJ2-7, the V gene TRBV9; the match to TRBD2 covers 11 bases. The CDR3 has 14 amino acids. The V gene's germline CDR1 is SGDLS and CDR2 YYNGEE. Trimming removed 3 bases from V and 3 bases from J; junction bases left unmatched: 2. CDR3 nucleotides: TGTGCCAGCAGCGCGGGACTAGCGGACTACGAGCAGTACTTC. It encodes CASSAGLADYEQYF.

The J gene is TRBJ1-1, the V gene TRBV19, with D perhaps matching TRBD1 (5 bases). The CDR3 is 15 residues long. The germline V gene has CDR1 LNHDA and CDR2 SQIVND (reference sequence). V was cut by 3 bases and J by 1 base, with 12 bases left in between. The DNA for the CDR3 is TGTGCCAGTAGTATTCGGTCCGGGGGGAACACTGAAGCTTTCTTT. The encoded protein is CASSIRSGGNTEAFF.

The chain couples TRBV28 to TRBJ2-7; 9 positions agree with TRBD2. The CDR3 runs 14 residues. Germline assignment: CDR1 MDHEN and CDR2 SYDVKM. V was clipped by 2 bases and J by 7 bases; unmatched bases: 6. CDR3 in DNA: TGTGCCAGCAGTTTAGGGCTAGCGGGACGGGAGCAGTACTTC. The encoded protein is CASSLGLAGREQYF.

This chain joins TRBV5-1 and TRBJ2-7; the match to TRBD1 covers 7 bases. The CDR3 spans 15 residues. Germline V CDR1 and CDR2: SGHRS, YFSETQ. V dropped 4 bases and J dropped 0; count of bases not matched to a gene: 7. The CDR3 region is CASSPGDRDSYEQYF. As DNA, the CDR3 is TGCGCCAGCAGCCCCGGGGACAGAGACTCCTACGAGCAGTACTTC.

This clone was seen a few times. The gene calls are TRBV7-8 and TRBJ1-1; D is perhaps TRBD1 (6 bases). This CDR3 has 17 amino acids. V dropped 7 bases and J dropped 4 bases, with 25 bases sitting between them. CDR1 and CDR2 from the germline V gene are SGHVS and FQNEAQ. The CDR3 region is CASTPWGQLGGGTEAFF. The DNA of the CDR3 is TGTGCCAGCACCCCTTGGGGGCAACTCGGGGGAGGCACTGAAGCTTTCTTT. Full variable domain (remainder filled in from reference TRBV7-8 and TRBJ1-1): GAGVSQSPRYKVAKRGQDVALRCDPISGHVSLFWYQQALGQGPEFLTYFQNEAQLDKSGLPSDRFFAERPEGSVSTLKIQRTQQEDSAVYLCASTPWGQLGGGTEAFFGQGTRLTVV.

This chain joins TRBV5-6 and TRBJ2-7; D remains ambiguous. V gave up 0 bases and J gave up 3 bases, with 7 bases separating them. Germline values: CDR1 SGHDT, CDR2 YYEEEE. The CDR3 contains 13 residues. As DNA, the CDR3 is TGTGCCAGCAGCTTGGGGCCCCTCTACGAGCAGTACTTC. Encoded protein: CASSLGPLYEQYF.

CDR3 in amino acids: CASSDRKGYTF. The CDR3 coding sequence is TGTGCCAGCAGCGATCGAAAGGGCTACACCTTC. V gene TRBV7-8 combines with J gene TRBJ1-2, with D unresolved. The germline gives CDR1 SGHVS, CDR2 FQNEAQ. CDR3 length: 11 amino acids. V lost 5 bases, J lost 8 bases, and 9 bases lay in between.

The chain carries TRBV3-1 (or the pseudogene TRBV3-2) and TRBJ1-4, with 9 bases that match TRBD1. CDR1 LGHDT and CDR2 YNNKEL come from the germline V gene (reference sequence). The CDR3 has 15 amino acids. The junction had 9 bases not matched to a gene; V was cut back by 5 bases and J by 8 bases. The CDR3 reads CASSSPTGGLEKLFF. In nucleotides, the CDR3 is TGTGCCAGCAGCTCCCCTACAGGGGGCTTGGAAAAACTGTTTTTT.

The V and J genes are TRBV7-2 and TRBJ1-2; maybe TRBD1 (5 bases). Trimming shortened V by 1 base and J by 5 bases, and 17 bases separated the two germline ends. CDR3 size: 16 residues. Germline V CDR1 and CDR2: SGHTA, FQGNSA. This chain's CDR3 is CASSLVALGQGYGYTF. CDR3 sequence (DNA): TGTGCCAGCAGCTTAGTAGCGTTGGGGCAGGGATATGGCTACACCTTC.

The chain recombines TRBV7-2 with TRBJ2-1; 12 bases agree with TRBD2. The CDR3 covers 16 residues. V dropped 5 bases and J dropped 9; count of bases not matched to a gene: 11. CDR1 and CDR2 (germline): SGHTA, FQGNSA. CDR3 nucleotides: TGTGCCAGCAGCACTAGGACTAGCGGGAACTTTGTTGAGCAGTTCTTC. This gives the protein CASSTRTSGNFVEQFF.

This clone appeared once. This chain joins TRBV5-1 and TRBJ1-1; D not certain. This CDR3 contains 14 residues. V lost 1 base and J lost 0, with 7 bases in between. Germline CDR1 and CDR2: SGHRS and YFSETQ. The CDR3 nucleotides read TGCGCCAGCAGCTTGCGAGTCATGAACACTGAAGCTTTCTTT. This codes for CASSLRVMNTEAFF.

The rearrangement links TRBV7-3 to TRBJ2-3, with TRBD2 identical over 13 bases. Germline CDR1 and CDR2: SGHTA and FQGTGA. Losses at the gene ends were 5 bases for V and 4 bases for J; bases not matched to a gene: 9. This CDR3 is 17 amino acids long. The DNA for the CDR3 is TGTGCCAGCAGCAAGGGACTAGCGGGACCGGGGGCAGATACGCAGTATTTT. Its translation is CASSKGLAGPGADTQYF.

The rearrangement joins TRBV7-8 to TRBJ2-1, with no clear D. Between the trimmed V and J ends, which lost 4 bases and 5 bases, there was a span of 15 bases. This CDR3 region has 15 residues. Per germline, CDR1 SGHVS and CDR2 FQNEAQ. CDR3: CASSSPRLRDNEQFF. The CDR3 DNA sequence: TGTGCCAGCAGCTCCCCCCGTCTTCGGGACAATGAGCAGTTCTTC.

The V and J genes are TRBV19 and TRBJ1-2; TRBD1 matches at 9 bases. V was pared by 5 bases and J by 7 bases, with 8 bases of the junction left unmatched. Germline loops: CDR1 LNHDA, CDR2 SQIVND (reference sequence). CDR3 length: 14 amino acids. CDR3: CASSPDRTGAGYTF. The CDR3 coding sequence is TGTGCCAGTAGTCCAGACCGGACAGGGGCTGGCTACACCTTC. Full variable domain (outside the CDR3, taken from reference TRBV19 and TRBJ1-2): DGGITQSPKYLFRKEGQNVTLSCEQNLNHDAMYWYRQDPGQGLRLIYYSQIVNDFQKGDIAEGYSVSREKKESFPLTVTSAQKNPTAFYLCASSPDRTGAGYTFGSGTRLTVV.

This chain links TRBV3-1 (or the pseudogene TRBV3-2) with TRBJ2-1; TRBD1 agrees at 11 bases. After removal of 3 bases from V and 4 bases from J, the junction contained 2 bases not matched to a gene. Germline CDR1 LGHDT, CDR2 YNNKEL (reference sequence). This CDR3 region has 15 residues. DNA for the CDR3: TGTGCCAGCAGCCAGGGACAGGGGGAGTACAATGAGCAGTTCTTC. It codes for CASSQGQGEYNEQFF.

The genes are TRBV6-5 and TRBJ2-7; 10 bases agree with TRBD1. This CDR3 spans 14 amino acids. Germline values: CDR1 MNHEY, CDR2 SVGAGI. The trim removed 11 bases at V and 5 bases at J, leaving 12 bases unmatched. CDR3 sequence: CAGDLGTGVNEQYF. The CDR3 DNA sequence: TGTGCCGGCGACCTGGGGACAGGGGTTAACGAGCAGTACTTC.

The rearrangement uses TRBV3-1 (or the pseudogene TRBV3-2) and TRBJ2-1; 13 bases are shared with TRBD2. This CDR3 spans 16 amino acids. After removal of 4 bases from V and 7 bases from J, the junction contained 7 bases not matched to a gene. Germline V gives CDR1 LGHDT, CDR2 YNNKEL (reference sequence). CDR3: CASSLWTSGSRNEQFF. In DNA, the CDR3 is TGTGCCAGCAGCCTTTGGACTAGCGGGAGTAGGAATGAGCAGTTCTTC.

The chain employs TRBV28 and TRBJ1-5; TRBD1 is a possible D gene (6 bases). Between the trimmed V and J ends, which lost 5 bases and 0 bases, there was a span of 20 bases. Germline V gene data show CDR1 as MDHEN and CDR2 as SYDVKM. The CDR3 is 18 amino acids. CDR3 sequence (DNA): TGTGCCAGCAGTCCCCCACAGGGATTTGGGTATAGCAATCAGCCCCAGCATTTT. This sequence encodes CASSPPQGFGYSNQPQHF. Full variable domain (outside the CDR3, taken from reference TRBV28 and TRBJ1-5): DVKVTQSSRYLVKRTGEKVFLECVQDMDHENMFWYRQDPGLGLRLIYFSYDVKMKEKGDIPEGYSVSREKKERFSLILESASTNQTSMYLCASSPPQGFGYSNQPQHFGDGTRLSIL.

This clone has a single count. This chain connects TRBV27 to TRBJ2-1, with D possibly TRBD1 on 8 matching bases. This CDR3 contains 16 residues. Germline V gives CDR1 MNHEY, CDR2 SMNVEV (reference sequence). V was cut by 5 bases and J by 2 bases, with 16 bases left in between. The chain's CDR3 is CASSPQGGRTYNEQFF. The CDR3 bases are TGTGCCAGCAGTCCACAGGGGGGGCGGACCTACAATGAGCAGTTCTTC.